This T cell receptor (beta chain) is drawn from a study of T cells in Graves' hyperthyroidism and ophthalmopathy. Subjects aged 18 to 65 presented with newly diagnosed hyperthyroidism of less than 2 months' duration. Any symptoms of ophthalmopathy came after the first hyperthyroidism diagnosis, from which the blood sample dates. Using around 10 ml of fresh peripheral blood, PBMCs were prepared. RNA transcripts were the template for amplifying TCR beta CDR3 regions. The study used the HTBI primer set for a first-round RT-PCR of the TCR CDR3. TCRdb re-called the multiplex PCR reads with MiXCR, one entry per CDR3 protein. The sample lists over 700,000 distinct CDR3 sequences, around a sixth occurring once. The V gene's germline CDR1 is SEHNR and CDR2 FQNEAQ (reference sequence). The CDR3 length is 15 residues. V lost 0 bases to trimming and J lost 5 bases, with 11 bases between them. This clonotype was counted at least ten times.

The chain employs TRBV7-9 and TRBJ2-1; D is unclear. The sample taken for sequencing was blood. The sequence derives from a woman aged 50 to 60 with Graves' hyperthyroidism that later progressed to Graves' ophthalmopathy. CDR3 protein: CASSLALGRDNEQFF. Here the CDR3 DNA reads TGTGCCAGCAGCTTAGCTCTAGGACGGGACAATGAGCAGTTCTTC.